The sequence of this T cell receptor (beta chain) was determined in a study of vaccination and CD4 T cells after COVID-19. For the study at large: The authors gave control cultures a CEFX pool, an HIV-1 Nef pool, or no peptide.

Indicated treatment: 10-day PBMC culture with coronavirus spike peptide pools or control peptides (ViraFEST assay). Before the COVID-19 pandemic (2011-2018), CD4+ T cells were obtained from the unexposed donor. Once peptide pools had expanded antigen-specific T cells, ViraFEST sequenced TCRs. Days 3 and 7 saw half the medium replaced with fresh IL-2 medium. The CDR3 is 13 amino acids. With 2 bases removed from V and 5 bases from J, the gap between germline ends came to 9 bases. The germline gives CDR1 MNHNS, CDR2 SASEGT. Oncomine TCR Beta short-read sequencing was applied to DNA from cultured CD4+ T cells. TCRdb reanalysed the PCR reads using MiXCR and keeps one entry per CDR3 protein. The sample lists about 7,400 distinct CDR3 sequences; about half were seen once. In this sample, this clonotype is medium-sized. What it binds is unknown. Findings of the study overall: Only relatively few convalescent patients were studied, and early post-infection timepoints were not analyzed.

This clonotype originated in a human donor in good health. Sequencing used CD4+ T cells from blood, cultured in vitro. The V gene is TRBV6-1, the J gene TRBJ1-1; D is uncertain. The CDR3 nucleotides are TGTGCCAGCAGTGAATCTCTCATTACTGAAGCTTTCTTT. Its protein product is CASSESLITEAFF.